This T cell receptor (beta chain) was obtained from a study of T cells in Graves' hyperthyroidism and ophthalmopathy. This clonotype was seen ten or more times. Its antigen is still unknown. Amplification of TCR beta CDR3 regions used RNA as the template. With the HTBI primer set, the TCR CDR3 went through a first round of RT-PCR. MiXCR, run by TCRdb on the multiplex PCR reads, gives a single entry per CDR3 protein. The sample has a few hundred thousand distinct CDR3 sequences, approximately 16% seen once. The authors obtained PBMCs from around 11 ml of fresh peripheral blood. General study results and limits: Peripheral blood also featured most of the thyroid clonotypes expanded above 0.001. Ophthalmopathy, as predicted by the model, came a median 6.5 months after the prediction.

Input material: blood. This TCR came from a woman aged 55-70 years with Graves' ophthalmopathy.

In nucleotides, the CDR3 is TGTGCCAGCAGCCTCGGACGGAAAAATCAGCCCCAGCATTTT. This translates into CASSLGRKNQPQHF. J is TRBJ1-5 and V is TRBV6-1; no reliable D call. The CDR3 spans 14 residues. Trimming took 6 bases from V and 4 from J, leaving 13 bases between them. The germline V gene has CDR1 MNHNS and CDR2 SASEGT.